The rows below give T cell receptor beta chains drawn from one sample of a study of T-cell memory formation after mild COVID-19. TCRdb recomputed calls from the 5' RACE reads with MiXCR, one row per CDR3 protein. This repertoire shows some 440,000 distinct CDR3 sequences, around 25% found once; its top ten account for around 12%. Sequencing input: PBMCs or a T cell subset sorted from them (not recorded which). The receptors originated from an adult woman who had mild COVID-19 (a few samples of this study predate the infection). Cell type and time point are not known. The CDR3 runs from the conserved cysteine through the conserved F or W. The D gene is left open where the match is weak. A row's size may be missing; if present it is once, few, many or a size class.

J gene	V gene	D gene	clone size	CDR3 DNA	CDR3 protein
TRBJ1-6	TRBV7-2	-	-	TGTGCCAGCAGCTGGGCGGACATAAGAAATGGCTCACCCCTCCACTTT	CASSWADIRNGSPLHF
TRBJ2-2	TRBV6-6	-	few	TGTGCCAGTCGACAGTACACCGGGGAGCTGTTTTTT	CASRQYTGELFF
TRBJ2-3	TRBV11-2	-	few	TGTGCCAGCAGCGTAACGAGGCATGGCACAGATACGCAGTATTTT	CASSVTRHGTDTQYF
TRBJ2-7	TRBV20-1	-	-	TGCAGTGCTAGGAGGGGGGACAGTTTCTACGAGCAGTACTTC	CSARRGDSFYEQYF
TRBJ1-1	TRBV12-3/TRBV12-4	-	-	TGTGCCAGCAGTTTCGGGGGGATGCTGCTGAACACTGAAGCTTTCTTT	CASSFGGMLLNTEAFF
TRBJ1-1	TRBV15	TRBD1	few	TGTGCCACCAGCAGAGATCTCGGGACAGTAGCGACTGAAGCTTTCTTT	CATSRDLGTVATEAFF
TRBJ2-3	TRBV7-2	-	few	TGTGCCAGCACCGGGAGCCGGGGAATCACGCAGTATTTT	CASTGSRGITQYF
TRBJ2-1	TRBV3-1	TRBD2	few	TGTGCCAGCAGCTCGATAGCGGGGGGCTTAACTAGCTCCTACAATGAGCAGTTCTTC	CASSSIAGGLTSSYNEQFF
TRBJ1-2	TRBV3-1	-	-	TGTGCCAGCAGCCCACGACAGTTTAACTATGGCTACACCTTC	CASSPRQFNYGYTF
TRBJ1-3	TRBV12-3/TRBV12-4	-	few	TGTGCCAGCAGTTTGGGAGGGGGGACGGACACCATATATTTT	CASSLGGGTDTIYF
TRBJ2-7	TRBV6-5	TRBD1	few	TGTGCCAGCACCCCCCGGGACAGTTCCTACGAGCAGTACTTC	CASTPRDSSYEQYF
TRBJ1-6	TRBV5-1	-	few	TGCGCCAGCAGCTTGACGGGGGCGGATTCACCCCTCCACTTT	CASSLTGADSPLHF
TRBJ2-1	TRBV7-2	-	few	TGTGCCAGCAGCTTAGAACAAGCTCTGTTCTTC	CASSLEQALFF
TRBJ1-2	TRBV20-1	-	-	TGCAGTGCAATAAGGACAGCGAACTATGGCTACACCTTC	CSAIRTANYGYTF
TRBJ2-5	TRBV6-1	-	many	TGTGCCAGCAGTAGAGCTATCGGCAAAGAGACCCAGTACTTC	CASSRAIGKETQYF
TRBJ1-1	TRBV9	-	-	TGTGCCAGCAGCCCAGGCAGGAACACTGAAGCTTTCTTT	CASSPGRNTEAFF
TRBJ1-1	TRBV19	-	few	TGTGCCAGTAGTATCGGTGTTAACACTGAAGCTTTCTTT	CASSIGVNTEAFF
TRBJ2-7	TRBV5-6	TRBD2	-	TGTGCCAGCAGAGGACTAGCGGGACTGTACGAGCAGTACTTC	CASRGLAGLYEQYF
TRBJ2-5	TRBV5-1	-	few	TGCGCCAGCAGCTGGAACCAAGAGACCCAGTACTTC	CASSWNQETQYF
TRBJ2-5	TRBV12-3/TRBV12-4	-	few	TGTGCCAGCAGTTTACTCTTGTCAGAGACCCAGTACTTC	CASSLLLSETQYF
TRBJ2-7	TRBV18	-	-	TGTGCCAGCTCACCAATTGTCGGAGGTTCAGGCTACGAGCAGTACTTC	CASSPIVGGSGYEQYF
TRBJ2-7	TRBV18	TRBD2	few	TGTGCCAGCTCACCAATGGGACTAGCGGGCTCCTACGAGCAGTACTTC	CASSPMGLAGSYEQYF
TRBJ2-7	TRBV29-1	-	many	TGCAGCGTGGGGACCGATAACTACGAGCAGTACTTC	CSVGTDNYEQYF
TRBJ2-3	TRBV3-1	TRBD2	-	TGTGCCAGCTGGAGCGGGGGGGCCACAGATACGCAGTATTTT	CASWSGGATDTQYF
TRBJ2-7	TRBV12-3/TRBV12-4	TRBD2	-	TGTGCCAGCAGTTTCAGGGCGGGGGGAGTCGAGCAGTACTTC	CASSFRAGGVEQYF
TRBJ2-7	TRBV20-1	TRBD2	few	TGCAGTGCTAGCGGGACTAGCGGGGGGGTGCACGAGCAGTACTTC	CSASGTSGGVHEQYF
TRBJ2-1	TRBV6-6	TRBD2	-	TGTGCCAGCAGAACCGGGACTAGCGAGTACAATGAGCAGTTCTTC	CASRTGTSEYNEQFF
TRBJ2-7	TRBV12-3/TRBV12-4	-	-	TGTGCCAGCAGGTCCAGCGGATTCTCCTACGAGCAGTACTTC	CASRSSGFSYEQYF
TRBJ2-3	TRBV20-1	TRBD2	-	TGCAGTGCTAGAGGAGACAAGGGACTAGCGGGTGATCAAGGGACGCAGTATTTT	CSARGDKGLAGDQGTQYF
TRBJ2-1	TRBV7-6	TRBD2	few	TGTGCCAGCAGCCTTACCGGGACTAGCGTCAATGAGCAGTTCTTC	CASSLTGTSVNEQFF
TRBJ2-5	TRBV5-4	-	few	TGTGCCAGCAGCTCCAGGACCGACCAAGAGACCCAGTACTTC	CASSSRTDQETQYF
TRBJ2-7	TRBV2	TRBD1	-	TGTGCCAGCAGTGGGACAGGGGGGCACGAGCAGTACTTC	CASSGTGGHEQYF
TRBJ2-2	TRBV7-9	TRBD2	-	TGTGCCAGCAGCTTACGAGCGGGAGGTGGCACCGGGGAGCTGTTTTTT	CASSLRAGGGTGELFF
TRBJ1-2	TRBV20-1	-	-	TGCAGTGCCTATACAGGGTCCGCTGGCTACACCTTC	CSAYTGSAGYTF
TRBJ2-5	TRBV5-1	-	few	TGCGCCAGCAGCCGAATTTACCAAGAGACCCAGTACTTC	CASSRIYQETQYF
TRBJ2-1	TRBV11-2	TRBD2	-	TGTGCCAGCAGCCCCAGAAACAGCGGGACTGCGAATGAGCAGTTCTTC	CASSPRNSGTANEQFF
TRBJ2-1	TRBV20-1	TRBD1	-	TGCAGTGCTAGAGAGCAGGACAGGGTCTACAATGAGCAGTTCTTC	CSAREQDRVYNEQFF
TRBJ2-3	TRBV28	TRBD1	few	TGTGCCAGCAGTCTCCGGGACAGGAAGTCGAATACGCAGTATTTT	CASSLRDRKSNTQYF
TRBJ2-3	TRBV11-3	-	-	TGTGCCAGCAGCTTAATTAGCCACCAGCAGTATTTT	CASSLISHQQYF
TRBJ2-7	TRBV20-1	TRBD2	-	TGCAGTGCTTTATCTAGCGGGGACGTACGCGAGCAGTACTTC	CSALSSGDVREQYF
TRBJ2-7	TRBV28	TRBD2	-	TGTGCCAGCAGTTTATCTGGCGGGAGGGCCTACGAGCAGTACTTC	CASSLSGGRAYEQYF
TRBJ1-1	TRBV5-1	TRBD1	few	TGCGCCAGCAGCTTGCAGGGGGCTAGTACTGAAGCTTTCTTT	CASSLQGASTEAFF
TRBJ1-6	TRBV12-3/TRBV12-4	-	-	TGTGCCAGCAGTTTAGGGGTAGATAATTCACCCCTCCACTTT	CASSLGVDNSPLHF
TRBJ1-4	TRBV5-1	-	once	TGCGCCAGCAGCGTTGCAGGGCTCGATGAAAAACTGTTTTTT	CASSVAGLDEKLFF
TRBJ2-1	TRBV4-3	-	few	TGCGCCAGCTTGGCGGATTTATCTTCTTCTGAGCAGTTCTTC	CASLADLSSSEQFF
TRBJ2-7	TRBV4-1	-	-	TGCGCCAGCAGCCAAGAGACGCAGGTCTACGAGCAGTACTTC	CASSQETQVYEQYF